The 19 T cell receptor beta chains in this list originate from one sample, sequenced in a study of identical twins. Using its own MiXCR run on the 5' RACE reads, TCRdb lists one record per CDR3 protein. The sample holds about 900,000 distinct CDR3 sequences; roughly an eighth are singletons and the top ten take 1.5% to 2%. These data were likewise used in another study, on yellow fever vaccine responses in identical twins.

The sequenced sample was PBMCs. Receptor source: a woman younger than 35 in good health.

In this sample, this clonotype turned up a few times. This chain connects TRBV7-9 to TRBJ1-1, with D maybe TRBD1 (5 bases). Germline-derived CDR1 and CDR2 are SEHNR and FQNEAQ (reference sequence). The CDR3 is 15 residues long. Deletions cut 3 bases from V and 1 base from J, with 12 bases between. The CDR3 DNA sequence: TGTGCCAGCAGCTTTCAGAATGGGGGGAACACTGAAGCTTTCTTT. It yields the protein CASSFQNGGNTEAFF.

This clonotype was detected a few times. The V and J genes are TRBV5-1 and TRBJ2-5; TRBD1 agrees at 7 bases. J lost 5 bases, V lost 0 bases, and 4 bases had no gene match. CDR1 is SGHRS, CDR2 YFSETQ, per germline. This CDR3 comprises 14 residues. CDR3 region: CASSLVQGLETQYF. The CDR3 DNA follows: TGCGCCAGCAGCTTGGTACAGGGGCTGGAGACCCAGTACTTC.

This clonotype showed up many times. V is TRBV12-3 or TRBV12-4 and J is TRBJ2-1; D is ambiguous. The CDR3 runs to 14 residues. Trimming stripped 5 bases from V and 7 bases from J, with 15 bases between. The CDR3 DNA reads as TGTGCCAGCAGTCGGTCCAAAGACGGGAATGAGCAGTTCTTC. Encoded protein: CASSRSKDGNEQFF.

In its sample, this clonotype was seen many times. This chain connects TRBV12-3 or TRBV12-4 to TRBJ1-6; the match to TRBD1 covers 8 bases. After removal of 4 bases from V and 7 bases from J, the junction contained 9 bases not matched to a gene. CDR3 length: 16 residues. The CDR3 DNA sequence: TGTGCCAGCAGTTCACGGACAGGGAGGGGAAATTCACCCCTCCACTTT. Amino acids: CASSSRTGRGNSPLHF.

V usage is TRBV10-3 and J usage is TRBJ2-2; tentatively, D is TRBD1 or TRBD2 (5 bases each). The germline V gene has CDR1 ENHRY and CDR2 SYGVKD. CDR3 size: 15 residues. The V end was cut by 1 base, the J end by 5 bases, with 11 bases between. The CDR3 coding sequence is TGTGCCATCAGTGAGTTTGGGGGACGGACCGGGGAGCTGTTTTTT. Its translation: CAISEFGGRTGELFF.

There are a few counts of this clonotype. The gene calls are TRBV14 and TRBJ2-3, with D possibly being TRBD2 (6 bases). This CDR3 spans 16 amino acids. The V and J ends lost 4 bases and 2 bases respectively, with 16 bases between them. CDR1 SGHDN and CDR2 FVKESK come from the germline V gene. The CDR3 region is CASSLFSGTYTDTQYF. The DNA for the CDR3 is TGTGCCAGCAGCCTTTTCTCCGGGACTTACACAGATACGCAGTATTTT.

J is TRBJ2-5 and V is TRBV28; D perhaps matches TRBD1 (5 bases). This CDR3 comprises 14 residues. The germline V gene has CDR1 MDHEN and CDR2 SYDVKM. Trimming took 5 bases from V and 2 from J, leaving 12 bases between them. Here the CDR3 DNA reads TGTGCCAGCAGTACTGACAGAGATCAAGAGACCCAGTACTTC. Translation gives CASSTDRDQETQYF. The entire variable domain, with the rest obtained from reference TRBV28 and TRBJ2-5, is as follows: DVKVTQSSRYLVKRTGEKVFLECVQDMDHENMFWYRQDPGLGLRLIYFSYDVKMKEKGDIPEGYSVSREKKERFSLILESASTNQTSMYLCASSTDRDQETQYFGPGTRLLVL.

V is TRBV28 and J is TRBJ2-1, with D uncertain. The germline CDR1 and CDR2 sequences are MDHEN and SYDVKM. The CDR3 extends over 15 amino acids. With 6 bases removed from V and 7 bases from J, the gap between germline ends came to 19 bases. CDR3 DNA: TGTGCCAGCAGGTCGGACCCCATACTGGGGAATGAGCAGTTCTTC. It encodes CASRSDPILGNEQFF.

This clonotype turned up a few times. V is TRBV6-2 or TRBV6-3 and J is TRBJ2-5, with D perhaps TRBD1 (6 bases). Trimming pared 6 bases from V and 7 bases from J, leaving 18 bases between. Looked up from germline, CDR1 is MNHEY and CDR2 is SVGEGT. The CDR3 runs 14 residues. The CDR3 loop reads CASSRDNRLGTQYF. CDR3 nucleotides: TGTGCCAGCAGCAGGGACAACCGGCTCGGGACCCAGTACTTC.

This clonotype was seen a handful of times. The chain couples TRBV5-1 to TRBJ2-2; TRBD2 might be the D (5 bases). The germline V gene encodes CDR1 SGHRS and CDR2 YFSETQ. CDR3 size: 15 residues. Trimming removed 1 base from V and 5 bases from J, with 12 bases in between. CDR3 residues: CASSLPRASTGELFF. CDR3 sequence (DNA): TGCGCCAGCAGCTTGCCGCGGGCTAGTACCGGGGAGCTGTTTTTT.

The rearrangement uses TRBV18 and TRBJ2-7, with 10 bases lining up with TRBD1. This CDR3 is built from 17 residues. The germline V gene encodes CDR1 KGHSH and CDR2 LQKENI. Germline trimming cut 3 bases from V and 0 bases from J; bases unmatched to any gene: 8. CDR3 residues: CASSPLGQGSSSYEQYF. DNA for the CDR3: TGTGCCAGCTCACCTTTGGGACAGGGGTCAAGCTCCTACGAGCAGTACTTC.

This clonotype was found a few times. In DNA form, the CDR3 reads TGTGCCAGCAGCCTACGGCGTACTTTGAACACTGAAGCTTTCTTT. Translation gives CASSLRRTLNTEAFF. The J gene is TRBJ1-1, the V gene TRBV13; D is uncertain. The CDR3 runs to 15 residues. Trimming removed 5 bases at V and 0 bases at J, with 13 bases between. The V gene's germline CDR1 is PRHDT and CDR2 FYEKMQ (reference sequence).

J is TRBJ2-1 and V is TRBV20-1; tentative D call: TRBD2 (5 bases). This CDR3 region has 12 residues. Trimming removed 0 bases from V and 9 bases from J, with 9 bases in between. CDR1 and CDR2 (germline): DFQATT, SNEGSKA (reference sequence). The CDR3 nucleotides are TGCAGTGCTAGAGAAGGAGGTTTTGAGCAGTTCTTC. Amino acid sequence: CSAREGGFEQFF.

The chain links TRBV6-6 to TRBJ1-1; D ambiguous. V shed 5 bases and J shed 7 bases, with 11 bases lying between them. Looked up from germline, CDR1 is MNHNY and CDR2 is SVGAGI (reference sequence). The CDR3 runs 12 residues. This CDR3 reads CASSGREGEAFF. The DNA for the CDR3 is TGTGCCAGCAGTGGGCGGGAGGGTGAAGCTTTCTTT.

The table lists this clonotype with a few counts. The rearrangement links TRBV3-1 to TRBJ2-1; D gene uncertain. CDR1 is LGHDT, CDR2 YNNKEL, per germline (reference sequence). Trimming removed 2 bases at V and 2 bases at J, with 10 bases between. This CDR3 has 15 amino acids. CDR3 residues: CASSQRWQTYNEQFF. The CDR3 region has the DNA TGTGCCAGCAGCCAAAGGTGGCAGACCTACAATGAGCAGTTCTTC.

This clonotype has just a few counts. V and J are TRBV6-1 and TRBJ1-2, with 9 bases fitting TRBD1. Germline CDR1 and CDR2: MNHNS and SASEGT. V shed 6 bases and J 4 bases; nucleotides not matched to a gene: 12. The CDR3 totals 16 residues. In DNA form, the CDR3 reads TGTGCCAGCAGCCAGGGACAGGGACAGCTCCTCTATGGCTACACCTTC. It yields the protein CASSQGQGQLLYGYTF.

This clonotype has ten or more counts. The V and J genes are TRBV5-1 and TRBJ1-2; D is ambiguous. The CDR3 extends over 13 amino acids. V lost 4 bases and J lost 0, with 7 bases in between. Per the germline V gene, CDR1 is SGHRS and CDR2 is YFSETQ. CDR3 nucleotides: TGCGCCAGCAGCGCAGTTACTAACTATGGCTACACCTTC. This codes for CASSAVTNYGYTF.

Many counts were recorded for this clonotype. This chain links TRBV7-2 with TRBJ1-5; D uncertain. Germline V lookup: CDR1 SGHTA, CDR2 FQGNSA. The ends were cut back, 5 bases at V and 0 bases at J, with 8 bases in the middle. The CDR3 runs 14 residues. The CDR3 nucleotides read TGTGCCAGCAGCCGGGATTATAGCAATCAGCCCCAGCATTTT. Amino acid sequence: CASSRDYSNQPQHF.

The genes are TRBV7-7 and TRBJ2-3; no definite D call. Trimming shortened V by 2 bases and J by 0 bases, and 21 bases separated the two germline ends. There are 19 residues in the CDR3. The germline V gene has CDR1 SSHAT and CDR2 FNYEAQ (reference sequence). The CDR3 spells CASSLSPRSSRISTDTQYF. The CDR3 DNA reads TGTGCCAGCAGCTTAAGTCCCCGGAGTAGCCGGATTAGCACAGATACGCAGTATTTT.